This T cell receptor (beta chain) was recorded in a study of control samples from healthy donors and cancer patients. V was trimmed by 5 bases and J by 0 bases, leaving 11 bases between them. The CDR3 sequence is 16 residues long. Germline V CDR1 and CDR2: KGHSH, LQKENI. TCRdb keeps only in-frame clones here, not all; method: immunoSEQ multiplex PCR. The data contain 150,000 to 200,000 clones, 91% of them singletons. The TCR was taken from a woman between 25 and 40 years old in good health. The chain employs TRBV18 and TRBJ1-6; possible D gene TRBD1, 5 bases. The sequenced sample consisted of blood. The CDR3 protein is CASSRGASSYNSPLHF. CDR3 DNA sequence: TGTGCCAGCTCAAGGGGTGCGAGCTCCTATAATTCACCCCTCCACTTT.